One sample yielded the 3 T cell receptor beta chains listed below, sequenced in a study of cytomegalovirus exposure and HLA in healthy donors. Researchers ran the PCR with 60 Vbeta and 13 Jbeta primers. The method was immunoSEQ multiplex PCR; TCRdb's version includes in-frame clones alone and lacks a portion of them. Of about 140,000 clones listed, about 80% are singletons. Sequenced: PBMCs. These receptor sequences come from a male donor in good health and CMV-seropositive.

This clone was detected a few times. The chain uses TRBV6-5 and TRBJ2-7; 10 bases map to TRBD1. J gave up 4 bases and V 6 bases, and 9 bases lay outside the gene matches. Germline assignment: CDR1 MNHEY and CDR2 SVGAGI. The CDR3 length is 15 residues. The CDR3: CASRPGQGLPYEQYF. DNA for the CDR3: TGTGCCAGCAGACCGGGACAGGGGCTTCCGTACGAGCAGTACTTC.

The chain couples TRBV5-5 to TRBJ2-5; 16 bases match TRBD2. The trim removed 2 bases at V and 4 bases at J, leaving 8 bases unmatched. The CDR3 runs to 18 residues. Germline V gene data show CDR1 as SGHKS and CDR2 as YYEKEE (reference sequence). CDR3 nucleotide sequence: TGTGCCAGCAGCTTCGGGACTAGCGGGAGGGTGGCCGGAGAGACCCAGTACTTC. It specifies CASSFGTSGRVAGETQYF.

The rearrangement joins TRBV27 to TRBJ2-1, with unresolved D. The CDR3 length is 17 residues. Trimming shortened V by 3 bases and J by 0 bases, and 15 bases separated the two germline ends. CDR1 MNHEY and CDR2 SMNVEV come from the germline V gene (reference sequence). The CDR3 DNA reads TGTGCCAGCAGTTTGAACCGATATTCAGGCTCCTACAATGAGCAGTTCTTC. Its translation: CASSLNRYSGSYNEQFF.